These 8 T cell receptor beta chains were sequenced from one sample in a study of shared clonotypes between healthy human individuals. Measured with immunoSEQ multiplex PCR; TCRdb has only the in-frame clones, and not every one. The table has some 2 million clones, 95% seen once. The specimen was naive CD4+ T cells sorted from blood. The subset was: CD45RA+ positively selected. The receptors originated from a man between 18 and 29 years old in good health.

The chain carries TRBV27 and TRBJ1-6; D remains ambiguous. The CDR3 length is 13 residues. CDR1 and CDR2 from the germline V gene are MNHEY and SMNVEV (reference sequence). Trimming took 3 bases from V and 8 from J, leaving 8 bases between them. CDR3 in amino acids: CASSFRRHSPLHF. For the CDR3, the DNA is TGTGCCAGCAGTTTTCGTCGGCATTCACCCCTCCACTTT.

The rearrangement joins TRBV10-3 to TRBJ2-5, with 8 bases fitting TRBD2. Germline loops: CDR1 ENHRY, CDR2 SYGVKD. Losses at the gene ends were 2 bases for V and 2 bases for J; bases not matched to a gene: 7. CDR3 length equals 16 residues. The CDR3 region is CAISEEASGPQETQYF. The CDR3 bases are TGTGCCATCAGTGAGGAGGCTAGCGGGCCACAAGAGACCCAGTACTTC.

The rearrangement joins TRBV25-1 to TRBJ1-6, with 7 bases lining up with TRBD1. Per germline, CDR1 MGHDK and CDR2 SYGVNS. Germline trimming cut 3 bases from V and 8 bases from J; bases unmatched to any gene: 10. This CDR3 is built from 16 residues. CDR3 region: CASSDGGGGAHSPLHF. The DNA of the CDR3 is TGTGCCAGCAGTGACGGAGGGGGCGGGGCCCATTCACCCCTCCACTTT.

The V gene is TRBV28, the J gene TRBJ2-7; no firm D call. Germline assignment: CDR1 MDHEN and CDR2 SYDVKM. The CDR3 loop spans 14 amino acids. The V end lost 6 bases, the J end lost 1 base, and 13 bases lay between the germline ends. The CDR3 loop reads CASSRQKRSYEQYF. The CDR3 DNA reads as TGTGCCAGCAGCCGACAAAAAAGATCCTACGAGCAGTACTTC.

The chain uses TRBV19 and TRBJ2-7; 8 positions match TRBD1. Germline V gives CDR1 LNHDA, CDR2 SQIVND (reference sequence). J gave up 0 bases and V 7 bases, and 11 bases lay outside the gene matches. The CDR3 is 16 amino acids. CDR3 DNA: TGTGCCAGTAACCCCTCCACCGGGACAGGCTCCTACGAGCAGTACTTC. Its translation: CASNPSTGTGSYEQYF. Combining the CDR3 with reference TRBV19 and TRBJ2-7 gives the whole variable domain DGGITQSPKYLFRKEGQNVTLSCEQNLNHDAMYWYRQDPGQGLRLIYYSQIVNDFQKGDIAEGYSVSREKKESFPLTVTSAQKNPTAFYLCASNPSTGTGSYEQYFGPGTRLTVT.

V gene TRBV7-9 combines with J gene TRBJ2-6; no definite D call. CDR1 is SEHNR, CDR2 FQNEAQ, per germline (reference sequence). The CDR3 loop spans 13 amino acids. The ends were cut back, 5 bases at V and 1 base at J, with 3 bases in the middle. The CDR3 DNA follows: TGTGCCAGCAGCATTTCTGGGGCCAACGTCCTGACTTTC. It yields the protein CASSISGANVLTF.

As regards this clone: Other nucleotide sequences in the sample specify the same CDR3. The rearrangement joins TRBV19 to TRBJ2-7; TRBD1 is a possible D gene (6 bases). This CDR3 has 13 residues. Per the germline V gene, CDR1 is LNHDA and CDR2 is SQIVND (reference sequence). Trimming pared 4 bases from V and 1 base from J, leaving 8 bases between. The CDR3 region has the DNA TGTGCCAGTAGTAGGACAGTTTCCTACGAGCAGTACTTC. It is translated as CASSRTVSYEQYF.

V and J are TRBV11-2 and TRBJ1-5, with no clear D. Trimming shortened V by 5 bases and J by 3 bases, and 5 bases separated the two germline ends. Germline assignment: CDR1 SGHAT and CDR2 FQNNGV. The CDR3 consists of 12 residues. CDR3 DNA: TGTGCCAGCAGCCCCAACAATCAGCCCCAGCATTTT. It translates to CASSPNNQPQHF. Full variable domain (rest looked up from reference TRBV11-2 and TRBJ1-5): EAGVAQSPRYKIIEKRQSVAFWCNPISGHATLYWYQQILGQGPKLLIQFQNNGVVDDSQLPKDRFSAERLKGVDSTLKIQPAKLEDSAVYLCASSPNNQPQHFGDGTRLSIL.